The entry that follows covers one T cell receptor (beta chain) sequence. Its antigen remains unidentified. Base qualities are not provided; no much larger clone lies one nucleotide away. The immunoSEQ Assay, a bias-controlled multiplex PCR, was used to amplify TCRbeta CDR3 regions from genomic DNA. The study's processing was this. Within the assay, amplification of reference gene primers was used to estimate how many nucleated cells each sample contained. Sequence reads were collapsed and filtered to measure the absolute abundance of every unique TCRbeta CDR3 rearrangement. For each sample, productive Simpson clonality was calculated by taking the square root of Simpson's diversity index across productive rearrangements. The table was pulled from immuneACCESS by TCRdb, which kept in-frame rearrangements only. Such tables lose some clones; where checked, under half of the loss comes from unresolved V genes, and the rest has no known cause. That table supplies the V and J calls and clone size; D and trimming were determined from the DNA. This sample is represented by some 150,000 clones; around 86% of them were singletons. The ten largest account for roughly 9.1% of the sample.

The entry originates in a study of blood T cell repertoires in COVID-19 (dated by TCRdb to 2018 to 2021). Turning to the overall study: The collaborator samples originated in the United States, Italy and Spain and spanned the acute and convalescent phases of COVID-19. HLA class I and class II types, where available, came from metadata supplied by the sample provider rather than from assay-based typing. The prospective study material was composed of cDNA or gDNA derived from T cells, B-cell-depleted T cells, or PBMCs. The repertoires were made available in a free public database intended to serve as a resource for research on the immune response to SARS-CoV-2. Deeply sampled blood TCRbeta repertoires from subjects exposed to, actively infected with, or recovered from COVID-19 were included in the dataset. Sample metadata almost always included a de-identified subject ID, COVID-19 status, age in years and sex. The samples were drawn from the first 160 participants of the ongoing ImmuneRACE study and from 950 to 1,500 subjects provided by 6 global collaborators.

Each collaborating institution followed its own protocols to collect whole blood in K2EDTA tubes. For TCRbeta analysis, collaborators shipped samples in one of three forms: frozen whole blood, isolated PBMCs, or DNA extracted from either of those sample types. Study-level results and caveats: The amount of clinical and demographic metadata varied by source and participant and was provided uncurated.

The CDR3 goes from the cysteine to the phenylalanine over 19 residues. Here the CDR3 DNA is all that survives: 57 bases in frame from base 1. V trim: 5 bases; J trim: 0 bases; unmatched bases: 17. According to the germline V gene (reference sequence), CDR1 reads SGHKS and CDR2 reads YYEKEE. The receptor was derived from a woman aged 55-69 years with active or convalescent COVID-19. Sequencing used peripheral blood. The sequence links TRBV5-5 to TRBJ2-1, with 7 middle bases fitting TRBD1. This receptor has the CDR3 CASRYGTVNPRYSYNEQFF. The DNA reads as follows: TGTGCCAGCAGATATGGGACAGTGAACCCCCGATACTCCTACAATGAGCAGTTCTTC.